This passage covers 5 T cell receptor beta chains from one sample sequenced in a study of early T cells in non-severe SARS-CoV-2 infection. MiXCR, run by TCRdb on the 5' RACE reads, gives a single entry per CDR3 protein. The table has roughly 64,000 distinct CDR3 sequences, roughly 9% seen once. Sequencing was performed on whole blood, taken at baseline. The receptors stem from an adult who was a healthcare worker with PCR-confirmed SARS-CoV-2 infection or an uninfected control (not recorded which).

This clonotype was seen more than once but under ten times. J is TRBJ2-7 and V is TRBV10-2; 9 nucleotides align to TRBD1. The CDR3 spans 15 residues. From germline, CDR1 is WSHSY and CDR2 SAAADI. V shed 4 bases, J shed 0 bases, and the junction held 4 bases outside the gene matches. The CDR3 spells CASSVWTGASYEQYF. In DNA, the CDR3 is TGCGCCAGCAGTGTGTGGACAGGGGCCTCCTACGAGCAGTACTTC.

The chain uses TRBV27 and TRBJ2-3; D uncertain. Germline V gene sequence: CDR1 MNHEY, CDR2 SMNVEV (reference sequence). This CDR3 region has 13 residues. V was clipped by 5 bases and J by 0 bases, with 6 bases between them. In DNA, the CDR3 is TGTGCCAGCAGTCCCCTGAGCACAGATACGCAGTATTTT. Protein sequence: CASSPLSTDTQYF.

This clonotype was seen more than once but under ten times. The chain joins TRBV28 to TRBJ2-1; D might be TRBD2 (5 bases). The germline gives CDR1 MDHEN, CDR2 SYDVKM. Trimming stripped 4 bases from V and 5 bases from J, with 12 bases between. The CDR3 contains 14 residues. In DNA form, the CDR3 reads TGTGCCAGCAGTTCCTGGGCTAGCCACAATGAGCAGTTCTTC. This codes for CASSSWASHNEQFF.

The chain couples TRBV20-1 to TRBJ2-7; D remains ambiguous. Germline V lookup: CDR1 DFQATT, CDR2 SNEGSKA (reference sequence). The CDR3 spans 13 residues. The DNA of the CDR3 is TGCAGCCCGAGATCGCTTGTCTCCTACGAGCAGTACTTC. This translates into CSPRSLVSYEQYF.

Ten or more counts support this clonotype. The chain recombines TRBV6-6 with TRBJ1-5, with 7 bases fitting TRBD1. Germline trimming cut 10 bases from V and 6 bases from J; bases unmatched to any gene: 15. The CDR3 extends over 15 amino acids. CDR1 MNHNY and CDR2 SVGAGI come from the germline V gene (reference sequence). The chain's CDR3 is CATVLRQGPGQPQHF. The DNA of the CDR3 is TGTGCCACCGTCCTAAGACAGGGACCAGGTCAGCCCCAGCATTTT.